Following are 23 T cell receptor beta chains from one sample sequenced in a study of read filtering for tumor transcriptome and immune sequencing. The library was built from roughly 400 ng RNA with molecular barcoded adaptors for alpha/delta and beta/gamma chains. From the reads, TCRdb called clonotypes with MiXCR, one entry per CDR3 protein. The profile shows approximately 62,000 distinct CDR3 sequences, around 20% of them singletons. The sequencing sample was made of a population of CD138-negative cells sorted from bone marrow. The receptor source for this set is a donor at least 40 years old with multiple myeloma.

On this clonotype: A much larger clone differs from this one at a single base, so this may be a read error. The chain is built from TRBV13 and TRBJ2-7; maybe TRBD2 (6 bases). In germline, CDR1 is PRHDT, CDR2 FYEKMQ (reference sequence). This CDR3 is built from 15 residues. This CDR3 is CASTSDGLARVFPIF. Here the CDR3 DNA reads TGTGCCAGCACTTCTGACGGTCTAGCGAGAGTTTTTCCCATATTC.

At least ten counts were recorded for this clonotype. V is TRBV19 and J is TRBJ2-2, with D hard to call. This CDR3 is built from 13 residues. The germline V gene encodes CDR1 LNHDA and CDR2 SQIVND (reference sequence). V was pared by 3 bases and J by 7 bases, with 9 bases between. CDR3 protein: CASSIGINGELFF. CDR3 in DNA: TGTGCCAGTAGTATCGGAATTAACGGGGAGCTGTTTTTT. Based on the CDR3 plus reference TRBV19 and TRBJ2-2, the full variable domain is DGGITQSPKYLFRKEGQNVTLSCEQNLNHDAMYWYRQDPGQGLRLIYYSQIVNDFQKGDIAEGYSVSREKKESFPLTVTSAQKNPTAFYLCASSIGINGELFFGEGSRLTVL.

This clonotype was observed at least ten times. The V gene is TRBV29-1, the J gene TRBJ2-3, with a tentative D call TRBD2 (6 bases). The CDR3 sequence is 13 residues long. Trimming removed 5 bases at V and 3 bases at J, with 12 bases between. The germline V gene encodes CDR1 SQVTM and CDR2 ANQGSEA. CDR3 loop: CSVSRERTDTQYF. The CDR3 DNA reads as TGCAGCGTTAGCCGGGAGCGGACAGATACGCAGTATTTT.

There are many counts of this clonotype. For the CDR3, the DNA is TGCAGCGTTGAAACTACAGGGGCCTACGAGCAGTACTTC. Translated: CSVETTGAYEQYF. V is TRBV29-1 and J is TRBJ2-7; 7 nucleotides match TRBD1. The CDR3 length is 13 residues. Germline values: CDR1 SQVTM, CDR2 ANQGSEA. The J segment lost 2 bases and the V segment lost 2 bases, leaving 3 bases of the junction unmatched.

Many counts were recorded for this clonotype. The chain recombines TRBV5-1 with TRBJ2-3; TRBD2 is a possible D gene (6 bases). Trimming stripped 4 bases from V and 1 base from J, with 19 bases between. This CDR3 spans 17 amino acids. Germline loops: CDR1 SGHRS, CDR2 YFSETQ. CDR3 amino acids: CASSPEGWGRGTDTQYF. DNA for the CDR3: TGCGCCAGCAGCCCGGAGGGCTGGGGGAGAGGCACAGATACGCAGTATTTT.

In this sample, this clonotype turned up many times. J is TRBJ2-1 and V is TRBV20-1; no reliable D call. Trimming removed 5 bases from V and 7 bases from J, with 18 bases in between. The length of the CDR3 is 14 residues. Germline CDR1 is DFQATT and CDR2 is SNEGSKA (reference sequence). The CDR3 nucleotides are TGCAGTGCTGTGCTAATGGCGTTTGGGAATGAGCAGTTCTTC. This translates into CSAVLMAFGNEQFF.

This clonotype has more than one count but fewer than ten. The V gene is TRBV7-9, the J gene TRBJ2-5; a weak D match, TRBD2 (5 bases). CDR3 length equals 14 residues. V lost 1 base and J lost 4, with 10 bases in between. CDR1 SEHNR and CDR2 FQNEAQ come from the germline V gene (reference sequence). CDR3 amino acids: CASSLGGRRETQYF. The CDR3 DNA reads as TGTGCCAGCAGCTTAGGTGGGAGACGAGAGACCCAGTACTTC.

This clonotype was seen many times. This chain uses TRBV6-1 with TRBJ1-5, with a tentative D call TRBD1 (5 bases). The CDR3 extends over 15 amino acids. Deletions cut 6 bases from V and 0 bases from J, with 12 bases between. Looked up from germline, CDR1 is MNHNS and CDR2 is SASEGT. For the CDR3, the DNA is TGTGCCAGCAGACCTCAGGGTTATAGCAATCAGCCCCAGCATTTT. Its protein is CASRPQGYSNQPQHF.

There are many counts of this clonotype. The chain employs TRBV7-3 and TRBJ2-2, with D possibly being TRBD1 (5 bases). The CDR3 length is 14 residues. The germline gives CDR1 SGHTA, CDR2 FQGTGA. Trimming removed 4 bases from V and 0 bases from J, with 6 bases in between. CDR3 DNA: TGTGCCAGCAGCTCCAGGGCGAACACCGGGGAGCTGTTTTTT. Translation: CASSSRANTGELFF.

This clonotype was counted at least ten times. This may be a read error: a much more frequent sequence differs by one nucleotide. Lacking the conserved final phenylalanine or tryptophan, this CDR3 likely reflects a read error. The rearrangement uses TRBV24-1 and TRBJ2-2; 12 bases are a match to TRBD2. The CDR3 length is 18 residues. After removal of 2 bases from V and 2 bases from J, the junction contained 5 bases not matched to a gene. Germline V gene sequence: CDR1 KGHDR, CDR2 SFDVKD. CDR3 sequence (DNA): TGTGCCACCAGTGATTGGACTAGCGGGACATTCAACACCGGGGAGCTGTTTATT. It encodes CATSDWTSGTFNTGELFI.

This clonotype was picked up many times. The CDR3 DNA sequence: TGTGCCAGCAGCTTAGCCAGGACAGGGCGTAACACTGAAGCTTTCTTT. The encoded protein is CASSLARTGRNTEAFF. V and J are TRBV7-8 and TRBJ1-1, with 8 positions matching TRBD1. The J segment lost 2 bases and the V segment lost 0 bases, leaving 5 bases of the junction unmatched. This CDR3 is 16 amino acids long. Germline V CDR1 and CDR2: SGHVS, FQNEAQ.

About this clonotype: A much more abundant neighbour one base away suggests this may be a read error. The V call is TRBV20-1, the J call TRBJ2-7; 7 bases are shared with TRBD1. The CDR3 is 16 amino acids. V was clipped by 1 base and J by 3 bases; unmatched bases: 12. Germline V gene lookup returns CDR1 DFQATT and CDR2 SNEGSKA (reference sequence). In DNA, the CDR3 is TGCAGTGCTAGAGGGGCCCCCAGGGACAGCCTCTACGAGCAGTACTTC. The encoded protein is CSARGAPRDSLYEQYF.

This clonotype has at least ten counts. The rearrangement joins TRBV28 to TRBJ1-1; no clear D gene. Deletions cut 3 bases from V and 1 base from J, with 3 bases between. CDR1 and CDR2 (germline): MDHEN, SYDVKM. The CDR3 length is 12 residues. The CDR3, as DNA: TGTGCCAGCAGTTTGTGGAACACTGAAGCTTTCTTT. Encoded protein: CASSLWNTEAFF.

There are many counts of this clonotype. This chain links TRBV5-1 with TRBJ2-1, with 10 bases identical to TRBD1. Germline CDR1 is SGHRS and CDR2 is YFSETQ. Trimming took 0 bases from V and 4 from J; bases not matched to a gene: 4. This CDR3 has 16 residues. Here the CDR3 reads CASSLEGQGPYNEQFF. The CDR3 DNA reads TGCGCCAGCAGCTTGGAGGGACAGGGGCCGTACAATGAGCAGTTCTTC.

By proportion, this clonotype is medium-sized. The rearrangement links TRBV19 to TRBJ1-1; D uncertain. The V end lost 3 bases, the J end lost 5 bases, and 16 bases lay between the germline ends. Per the germline V gene, CDR1 is LNHDA and CDR2 is SQIVND (reference sequence). The CDR3 covers 15 residues. The CDR3 spells CASSIATAARTEAFF. Here the CDR3 DNA reads TGTGCCAGTAGTATCGCTACGGCCGCGAGGACTGAAGCTTTCTTT.

This clonotype has only a few counts. The chain recombines TRBV6-1 with TRBJ1-2; TRBD1 is a possible D gene (6 bases). Trimming stripped 8 bases from V and 1 base from J, with 14 bases between. The CDR3 has 14 amino acids. Germline values: CDR1 MNHNS, CDR2 SASEGT. CDR3 loop: CASSRSDSNYGYTF. CDR3 in DNA: TGTGCCAGCTCCAGATCGGACAGTAACTATGGCTACACCTTC.

This clonotype was observed many times. The chain combines TRBV29-1 with TRBJ2-5, with a tentative D call TRBD1 (5 bases). The CDR3 has 13 residues. Trimming took off 3 bases at V and 1 base at J, with 9 bases between the two ends. Germline V gene data show CDR1 as SQVTM and CDR2 as ANQGSEA. CDR3 region: CSVEGQAQETQYF. The CDR3 bases are TGCAGCGTTGAGGGGCAGGCCCAAGAGACCCAGTACTTC.

The chain couples TRBV20-1 to TRBJ2-7; D is ambiguous. Germline V gene data show CDR1 as DFQATT and CDR2 as SNEGSKA (reference sequence). The CDR3 is made up of 12 amino acids. V was clipped by 1 base and J by 5 bases, with 9 bases between them. CDR3 sequence reads: CSARADGDEQYF. The CDR3 DNA is TGCAGTGCTAGAGCTGATGGCGACGAGCAGTACTTC.

This clonotype has at least ten counts. A much bigger clone sits one base away, suggesting this may be a read error. The chain couples TRBV20-1 to TRBJ2-7; TRBD2 agrees at 8 bases. Germline V gene sequence: CDR1 DFQATT, CDR2 SNEGSKA (reference sequence). The length of the CDR3 is 15 residues. DNA of the CDR3: TGCAGTGCTAGAGATTTGGGCGGGAGGATCTACGTGCAGTACTTC. This encodes CSARDLGGRIYVQYF.

In the case of this clonotype: One base away lies a much larger clone, so this may be a sequencing read error. This is likely a read error, given that the CDR3 carries no conserved phenylalanine or tryptophan at its end. The CDR3 protein is CASSIRRDKSMNTEAFL. Written as DNA, the CDR3 is TGTGCCAGTAGTATAAGGCGGGACAAGTCCATGAACACTGAAGCTTTCCTT. The chain joins TRBV19 to TRBJ1-1, with D perhaps TRBD1 (6 bases). V lost 2 bases, J lost 0 bases, and 16 bases lay in between. There are 17 residues in the CDR3. The germline gives CDR1 LNHDA, CDR2 SQIVND (reference sequence).

J is TRBJ1-1 and V is TRBV28, with a possible D match to TRBD1 (5 bases). The CDR3 length is 13 residues. Trimming removed 5 bases at V and 7 bases at J, with 14 bases between. CDR1 MDHEN and CDR2 SYDVKM come from the germline V gene. This CDR3 is CASSEGGVNEAFF. The CDR3 bases are TGTGCCAGCAGTGAAGGAGGGGTTAATGAAGCTTTCTTT.

There are many counts of this clonotype. The V and J genes are TRBV20-1 and TRBJ2-5, with TRBD2 matching 8 bases. The CDR3 is 16 residues long. The germline V gene has CDR1 DFQATT and CDR2 SNEGSKA (reference sequence). J lost 2 bases, V lost 3 bases, and 11 bases had no gene match. CDR3 amino acids: CSASGDSGGFQETQYF. As DNA, the CDR3 is TGCAGTGCTAGTGGAGACAGCGGGGGCTTTCAAGAGACCCAGTACTTC.

This clonotype was counted many times. The rearrangement uses TRBV3-1 and TRBJ1-1; D is possibly TRBD1 (5 bases). The germline CDR1 and CDR2 sequences are LGHDT and YNNKEL (reference sequence). The length of the CDR3 is 17 residues. Trimming took 4 bases from V and 3 from J, leaving 21 bases between them. CDR3 nucleotide sequence: TGTGCCAGCAGCCGAGCCCACACTCTTGGGGGGGACACTGAAGCTTTCTTT. It is translated as CASSRAHTLGGDTEAFF.